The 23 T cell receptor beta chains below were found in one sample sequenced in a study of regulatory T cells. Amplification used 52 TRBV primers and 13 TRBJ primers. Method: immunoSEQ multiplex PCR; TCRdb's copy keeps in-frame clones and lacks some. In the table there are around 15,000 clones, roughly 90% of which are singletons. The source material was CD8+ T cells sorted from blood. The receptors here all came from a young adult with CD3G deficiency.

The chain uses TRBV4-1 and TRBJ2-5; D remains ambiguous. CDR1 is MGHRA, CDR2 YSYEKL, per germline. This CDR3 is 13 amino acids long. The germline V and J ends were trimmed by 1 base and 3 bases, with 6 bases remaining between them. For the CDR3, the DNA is TGCGCCAGCAGCCAAGCCTCGAAAGAGACCCAGTACTTC. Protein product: CASSQASKETQYF.

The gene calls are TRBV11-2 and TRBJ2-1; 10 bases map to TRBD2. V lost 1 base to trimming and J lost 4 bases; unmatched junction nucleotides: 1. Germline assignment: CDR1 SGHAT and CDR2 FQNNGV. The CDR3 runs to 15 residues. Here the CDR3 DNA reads TGTGCCAGCAGCTTAGGGACTAGCGGATACAATGAGCAGTTCTTC. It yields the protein CASSLGTSGYNEQFF.

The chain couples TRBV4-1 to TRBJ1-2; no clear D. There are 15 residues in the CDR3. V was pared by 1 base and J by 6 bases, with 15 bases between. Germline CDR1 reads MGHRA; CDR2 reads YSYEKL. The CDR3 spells CASSQVSGDFDGYTF. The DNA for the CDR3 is TGCGCCAGCAGCCAAGTGAGTGGGGATTTTGATGGCTACACCTTC.

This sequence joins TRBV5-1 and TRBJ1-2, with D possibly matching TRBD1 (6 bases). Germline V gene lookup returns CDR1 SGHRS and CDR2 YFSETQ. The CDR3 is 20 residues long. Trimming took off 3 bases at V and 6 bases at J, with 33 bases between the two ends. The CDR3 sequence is CASSSDDPLNHQQGMDGYTF. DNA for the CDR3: TGCGCCAGCAGCTCGGATGACCCCCTTAATCATCAACAGGGAATGGATGGCTACACCTTC.

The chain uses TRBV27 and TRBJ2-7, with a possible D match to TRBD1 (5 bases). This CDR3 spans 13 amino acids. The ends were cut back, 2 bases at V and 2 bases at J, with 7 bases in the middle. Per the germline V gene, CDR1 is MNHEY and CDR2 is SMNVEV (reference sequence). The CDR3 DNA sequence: TGTGCCAGCAGTTTACAGGGCCCCTACGAGCAGTACTTC. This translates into CASSLQGPYEQYF.

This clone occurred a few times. CDR3 residues: CASSWGPNTGELFF. The CDR3 DNA reads as TGTGCCAGCAGCTGGGGACCTAACACCGGGGAGCTGTTTTTT. V gene TRBV28 combines with J gene TRBJ2-2; D tentatively reads TRBD1 or TRBD2 (5 bases each). Per the germline V gene, CDR1 is MDHEN and CDR2 is SYDVKM. V lost 6 bases to trimming and J lost 2 bases, with 10 bases between them. CDR3 size: 14 residues.

This chain's CDR3 is CAGFSRGYTF. The CDR3 region has the DNA TGTGCAGGGTTTAGTAGGGGCTACACCTTC. The chain combines TRBV30 with TRBJ1-2, with no clear D. The CDR3 has 10 residues. Per the germline V gene, CDR1 is GTSNPN and CDR2 is SVGIG (reference sequence).

The chain's CDR3 is CASSTVVGTYEQYF. CDR3 nucleotides: TGTGCCAGCAGTACCGTGGTGGGGACCTACGAGCAGTACTTC. V and J are TRBV28 and TRBJ2-7; D remains ambiguous. V was shortened by 5 bases and J by 2 bases, with 13 bases between the two germline ends. CDR1 and CDR2 from the germline V gene are MDHEN and SYDVKM. The CDR3 sequence is 14 residues long. The full variable domain, its missing parts supplied by reference TRBV28 and TRBJ2-7, is DVKVTQSSRYLVKRTGEKVFLECVQDMDHENMFWYRQDPGLGLRLIYFSYDVKMKEKGDIPEGYSVSREKKERFSLILESASTNQTSMYLCASSTVVGTYEQYFGPGTRLTVT.

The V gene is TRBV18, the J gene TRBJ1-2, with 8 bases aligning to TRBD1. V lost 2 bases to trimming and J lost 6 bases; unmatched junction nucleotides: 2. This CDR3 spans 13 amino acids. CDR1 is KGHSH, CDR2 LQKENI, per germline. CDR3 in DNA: TGTGCCAGCTCACCAATGACAGGGGATGGCTACACCTTC. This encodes CASSPMTGDGYTF.

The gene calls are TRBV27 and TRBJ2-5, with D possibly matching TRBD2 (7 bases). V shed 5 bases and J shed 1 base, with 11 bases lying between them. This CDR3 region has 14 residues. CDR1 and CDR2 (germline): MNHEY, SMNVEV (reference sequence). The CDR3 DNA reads TGTGCCAGCAGTCACGGGGGGCCCCAAGAGACCCAGTACTTC. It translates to CASSHGGPQETQYF.

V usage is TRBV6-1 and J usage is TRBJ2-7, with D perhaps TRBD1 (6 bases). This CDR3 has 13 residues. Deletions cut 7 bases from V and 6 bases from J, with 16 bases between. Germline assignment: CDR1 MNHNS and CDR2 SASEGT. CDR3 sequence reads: CASTPRPGAEQYF. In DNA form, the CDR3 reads TGTGCCAGCACTCCCCGTCCAGGGGCCGAGCAGTACTTC.

In DNA, the CDR3 is TGTGCCAGCAGTCTCGAATCAGTATATTCACCCCTCCACTTT. Translated, it gives CASSLESVYSPLHF. The chain has TRBV5-6 and TRBJ1-6; the D is unclear. Germline lookup yields CDR1 SGHDT and CDR2 YYEEEE. V was clipped by 5 bases and J by 8 bases, with 14 bases between them. This CDR3 contains 14 residues. Variable domain in full (rest from reference TRBV5-6 and TRBJ1-6): DAGVTQSPTHLIKTRGQQVTLRCSPKSGHDTVSWYQQALGQGPQFIFQYYEEEERQRGNFPDRFSGHQFPNYSSELNVNALLLGDSALYLCASSLESVYSPLHFGNGTRLTVT.

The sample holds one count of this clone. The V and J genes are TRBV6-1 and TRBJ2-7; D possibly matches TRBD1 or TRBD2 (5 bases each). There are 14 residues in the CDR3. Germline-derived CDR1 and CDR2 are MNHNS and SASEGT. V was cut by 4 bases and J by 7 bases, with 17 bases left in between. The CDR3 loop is CASSGGSVTGEQYF. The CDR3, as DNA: TGTGCCAGCAGTGGGGGCTCCGTAACGGGAGAGCAGTACTTC.

The CDR3: CASSELAGRTDTQYF. The CDR3 DNA is TGTGCCAGCAGTGAATTAGCGGGACGCACAGATACGCAGTATTTT. The gene calls are TRBV2 and TRBJ2-3, with 8 bases matching TRBD2. The CDR3 loop spans 15 amino acids. Germline-derived CDR1 and CDR2 are SNHLY and FYNNEI. Trimming at V came to 2 bases and at J to 1 base, leaving 2 bases not matched to a gene.

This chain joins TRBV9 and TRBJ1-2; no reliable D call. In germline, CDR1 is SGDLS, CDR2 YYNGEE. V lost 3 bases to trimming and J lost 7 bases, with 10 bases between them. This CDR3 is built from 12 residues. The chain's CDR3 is CASSAGVLGYTF. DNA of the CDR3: TGTGCCAGCAGCGCCGGAGTCCTTGGCTACACCTTC.

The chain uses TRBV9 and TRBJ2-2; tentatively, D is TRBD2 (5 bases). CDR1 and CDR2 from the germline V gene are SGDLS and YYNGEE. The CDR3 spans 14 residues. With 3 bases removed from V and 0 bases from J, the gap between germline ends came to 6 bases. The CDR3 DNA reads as TGTGCCAGCAGCGACGGGACGAACACCGGGGAGCTGTTTTTT. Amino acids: CASSDGTNTGELFF.

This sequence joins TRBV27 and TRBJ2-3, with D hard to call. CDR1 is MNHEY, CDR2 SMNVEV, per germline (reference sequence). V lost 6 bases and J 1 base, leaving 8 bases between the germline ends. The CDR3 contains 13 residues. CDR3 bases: TGTGCCAGCAGAGACACAGGCACAGATACGCAGTATTTT. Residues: CASRDTGTDTQYF.

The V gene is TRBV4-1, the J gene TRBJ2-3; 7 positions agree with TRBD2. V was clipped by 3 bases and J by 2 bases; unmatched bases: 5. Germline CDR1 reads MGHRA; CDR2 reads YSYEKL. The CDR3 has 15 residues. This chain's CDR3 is CASSQGLAVTDTQYF. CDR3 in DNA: TGCGCCAGCAGCCAGGGTCTAGCGGTCACAGATACGCAGTATTTT.

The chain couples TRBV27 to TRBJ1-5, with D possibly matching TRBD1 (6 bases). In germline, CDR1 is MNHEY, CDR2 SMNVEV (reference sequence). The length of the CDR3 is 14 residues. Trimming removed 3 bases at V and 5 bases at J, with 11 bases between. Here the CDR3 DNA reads TGTGCCAGCAGTTTTACAGGGTCGGATCAGCCCCAGCATTTT. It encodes CASSFTGSDQPQHF.

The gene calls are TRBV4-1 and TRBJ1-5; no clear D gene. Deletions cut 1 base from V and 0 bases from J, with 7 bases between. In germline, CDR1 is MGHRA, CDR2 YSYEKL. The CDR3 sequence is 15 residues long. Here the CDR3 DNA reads TGCGCCAGCAGCCAAGGACACCTTAGCAATCAGCCCCAGCATTTT. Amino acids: CASSQGHLSNQPQHF.

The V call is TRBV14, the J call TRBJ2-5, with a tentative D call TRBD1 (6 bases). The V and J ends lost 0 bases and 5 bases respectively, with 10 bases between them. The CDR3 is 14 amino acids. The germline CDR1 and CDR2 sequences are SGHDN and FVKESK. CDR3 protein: CASSQDGQQETQYF. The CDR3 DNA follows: TGTGCCAGCAGCCAAGATGGACAGCAGGAGACCCAGTACTTC.

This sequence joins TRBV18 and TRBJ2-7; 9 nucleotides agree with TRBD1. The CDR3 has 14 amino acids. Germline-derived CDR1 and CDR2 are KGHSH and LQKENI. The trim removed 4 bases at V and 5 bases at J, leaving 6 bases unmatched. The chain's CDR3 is CASSHPGQGDEQYF. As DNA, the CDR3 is TGTGCCAGCTCACACCCGGGACAGGGTGACGAGCAGTACTTC.

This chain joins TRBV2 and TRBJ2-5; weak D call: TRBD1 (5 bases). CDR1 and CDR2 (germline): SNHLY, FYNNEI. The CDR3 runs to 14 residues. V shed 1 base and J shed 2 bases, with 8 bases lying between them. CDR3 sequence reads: CASSEGAGQETQYF. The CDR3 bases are TGTGCCAGCAGTGAAGGTGCAGGGCAAGAGACCCAGTACTTC.